This T cell receptor (beta chain) was found in a study of T-cell reconstitution after alpha-beta-depleted transplantation in children. The table lists this clonotype with many counts. Preparation of the TCRbeta library was carried out with unique molecular identifiers. Via MiXCR, TCRdb re-called the PCR reads, giving one row per CDR3 protein. The sample lists hundreds of thousands of distinct CDR3 sequences; around a sixth were seen once. The CDR3 sequence is 14 residues long. The ends were cut back, 3 bases at V and 1 base at J, with 12 bases in the middle. Germline values: CDR1 DFQATT, CDR2 SNEGSKA (reference sequence).

Source: PBMCs from the stem cell graft donor, taken from the stem cell graft. This clonotype originated in a human donor who donated a stem cell graft to a child with acute myeloid leukemia. The chain employs TRBV20-1 and TRBJ1-1; possibly TRBD1 for D (5 bases). The CDR3 region has the DNA TGCAGTGCTAGGGCCGGGGCAGGGAACACTGAAGCTTTCTTT. Translation: CSARAGAGNTEAFF.